The 13 T cell receptor beta chains below come from one sample, sequenced in a study of blood T cell repertoires in COVID-19. Repertoires were generated with immunoSEQ multiplex PCR, while TCRdb's copy carries only in-frame clones and drops some. The data show fewer than 150,000 clones, around four fifths seen once. Sequencing was done on a sample of PBMCs or T cells enriched from blood (not recorded which). The source is a man younger than 40 who had recovered from COVID-19.

The genes are TRBV7-8 and TRBJ2-2, with 7 positions matching TRBD2. The V and J ends lost 0 bases and 6 bases, in that order; junction bases with no gene match: 4. This CDR3 contains 15 residues. Germline CDR1 and CDR2: SGHVS and FQNEAQ. CDR3 in DNA: TGTGCCAGCAGCTTAGCGAGCGCGGGGGCCGGGGAGCTGTTTTTT. Translated, it gives CASSLASAGAGELFF.

This chain uses TRBV7-6 with TRBJ2-1, with 9 bases that match TRBD2. Germline V CDR1 and CDR2: SGHVS, FNYEAQ. The junction had 8 bases not matched to a gene; V was cut back by 5 bases and J by 3 bases. This CDR3 contains 16 residues. CDR3 sequence reads: CASSPRSGGGYNEQFF. The DNA of the CDR3 is TGTGCCAGCAGCCCGCGTAGCGGGGGAGGCTACAATGAGCAGTTCTTC.

The rearrangement uses TRBV18 and TRBJ1-5; 10 bases line up with TRBD1. The length of the CDR3 is 15 residues. Germline trimming cut 3 bases from V and 8 bases from J; bases unmatched to any gene: 7. Germline assignment: CDR1 KGHSH and CDR2 LQKENI. The CDR3 sequence is CASSPRQGAMEPQHF. The CDR3, as DNA: TGTGCCAGCTCACCGCGACAGGGGGCTATGGAGCCCCAGCATTTT.

The rearrangement uses TRBV2 and TRBJ1-2; D is undetermined. The germline gives CDR1 SNHLY, CDR2 FYNNEI. The CDR3 loop spans 13 amino acids. V was cut by 6 bases and J by 2 bases, with 10 bases left in between. The CDR3 DNA is TGTGCCAGCAGCGGGTTAAGCAACTATGGCTACACCTTC. Its protein product is CASSGLSNYGYTF.

This rearrangement joins TRBV12-5 to TRBJ2-7, with 9 bases matching TRBD1. J gave up 5 bases and V 3 bases, and 8 bases lay outside the gene matches. In germline, CDR1 is LGHNT, CDR2 FRNRAP. This CDR3 has 15 residues. Written as DNA, the CDR3 is TGTGCTAGTGGTTTAGGACAGGGGAAGGTAGACGAGCAGTACTTC. Encoded protein: CASGLGQGKVDEQYF.

This chain links TRBV7-2 with TRBJ1-2; TRBD1 is a possible D gene (5 bases). The CDR3 contains 10 residues. Germline loops: CDR1 SGHTA, CDR2 FQGNSA. With 10 bases removed from V and 8 bases from J, the gap between germline ends came to 11 bases. The CDR3 DNA follows: TGTGCCAAAGGAGGGGCGGGCTACACCTTC. The encoded protein is CAKGGAGYTF.

V usage is TRBV6-5 and J usage is TRBJ2-7, with D possibly TRBD1 on 6 matching bases. The CDR3 loop spans 15 amino acids. CDR1 and CDR2 (germline): MNHEY, SVGAGI. Trimming cost V 6 bases and J 3 bases, with 18 bases left between them. CDR3 amino acids: CASSRQVGRVYEQYV. In nucleotides, the CDR3 is TGTGCCAGCAGCCGACAGGTTGGCAGGGTCTACGAGCAGTACGTC.

This rearrangement joins TRBV18 to TRBJ2-5; 9 nucleotides align to TRBD2. The CDR3 is 15 residues long. Trimming removed 4 bases from V and 2 bases from J; junction bases left unmatched: 5. CDR1 is KGHSH and CDR2 is LQKENI in the germline V gene. This CDR3 is CASSLAGGKQETQYF. The CDR3 DNA reads as TGTGCCAGCTCACTTGCGGGAGGGAAGCAAGAGACCCAGTACTTC.

This clone was seen just once. CDR3 sequence reads: CASSEGDRGDQPQHF. The CDR3 DNA follows: TGTGCCAGCAGTGAAGGTGACAGGGGCGATCAGCCCCAGCATTTT. This chain uses TRBV6-1 with TRBJ1-5, with TRBD1 matching over 8 bases. V lost 1 base to trimming and J lost 5 bases; unmatched junction nucleotides: 4. The CDR3 sequence is 15 residues long. CDR1 is MNHNS and CDR2 is SASEGT in the germline V gene.

This clone occurred once. The chain carries TRBV9 and TRBJ2-5, with 7 positions matching TRBD1. The CDR3 is 14 amino acids. V trimming: 6 bases; J trimming: 4 bases; junction bases outside the gene matches: 9. Per the germline V gene, CDR1 is SGDLS and CDR2 is YYNGEE. CDR3 coding DNA: TGTGCCAGCAATGTGAGGGGGCGCCTAGAGACCCAGTACTTC. Translation gives CASNVRGRLETQYF. The full variable domain, rest sourced from reference TRBV9 and TRBJ2-5, is DSGVTQTPKHLITATGQRVTLRCSPRSGDLSVYWYQQSLDQGLQFLIQYYNGEERAKGNILERFSAQQFPDLHSELNLSSLELGDSALYFCASNVRGRLETQYFGPGTRLLVL.

This clone was picked up a small number of times. This chain connects TRBV10-3 to TRBJ2-5; 11 bases match TRBD1. This CDR3 has 14 amino acids. Trimming at V came to 5 bases and at J to 5 bases, leaving 4 bases not matched to a gene. CDR1 is ENHRY and CDR2 is SYGVKD in the germline V gene. The DNA for the CDR3 is TGTGCCATCAGTAAGGGACAGGGGGAGGAGACCCAGTACTTC. It codes for CAISKGQGEETQYF.

The chain carries TRBV21-1 and TRBJ1-4. TRBV21-1 is given as a pseudogene. The CDR3 runs 16 residues. The CDR3 protein is CASSKDGIGGDEKLFF. The DNA for the CDR3 is TGTGCCAGCAGCAAAGATGGGATTGGGGGGGATGAAAAACTGTTTTTT.

This chain links TRBV4-1 with TRBJ2-6; TRBD2 matches 7 bases. V lost 5 bases to trimming and J lost 0 bases; unmatched junction nucleotides: 7. CDR3 length: 17 residues. Per the germline V gene, CDR1 is MGHRA and CDR2 is YSYEKL. The CDR3 is CASSTSGALSGANVLTF. The CDR3 DNA sequence: TGCGCCAGCAGCACAAGCGGGGCCCTCTCTGGGGCCAACGTCCTGACTTTC.